These 32 T cell receptor beta chains share one sample of origin, sequenced in a study of cytomegalovirus exposure and HLA in healthy donors. 13 Jbeta primers and 60 Vbeta primers were used for the PCR. Sequencing was performed with immunoSEQ multiplex PCR; in TCRdb, only in-frame clones are kept and a portion is missing. The repertoire table contains approximately 130,000 clones. Sequencing was done on a sample of PBMCs. The receptors come from a woman aged 55-75 years in good health and CMV-seronegative.

The chain carries TRBV28 and TRBJ2-2, with TRBD2 identical over 14 bases. This CDR3 spans 17 amino acids. Germline assignment: CDR1 MDHEN and CDR2 SYDVKM. Trimming cost V 4 bases and J 6 bases; bases outside gene matches: 7. CDR3 bases: TGTGCCAGCAGTTCCGGGACTAGCGGGAGTCGGGCCGGGGAGCTGTTTTTT. Protein: CASSSGTSGSRAGELFF.

The chain carries TRBV28 and TRBJ2-7; possible D gene TRBD1, 5 bases. CDR3 size: 14 residues. CDR1 is MDHEN and CDR2 is SYDVKM in the germline V gene. Trimming left V 7 bases short and J 0 bases short, with 13 bases between. This chain's CDR3 is CASTTGTGSYEQYF. CDR3 DNA sequence: TGTGCCAGCACCACCGGTACAGGCTCCTACGAGCAGTACTTC. The entire variable domain, with the rest obtained from reference TRBV28 and TRBJ2-7, is as follows: DVKVTQSSRYLVKRTGEKVFLECVQDMDHENMFWYRQDPGLGLRLIYFSYDVKMKEKGDIPEGYSVSREKKERFSLILESASTNQTSMYLCASTTGTGSYEQYFGPGTRLTVT.

The V and J genes are TRBV28 and TRBJ2-1; 11 nucleotides match TRBD2. This CDR3 has 17 amino acids. Trimming took 4 bases from V and 1 from J; bases not matched to a gene: 6. Germline V CDR1 and CDR2: MDHEN, SYDVKM. The CDR3 DNA reads TGTGCCAGCAGTTCCCCTAGCGGGAGGAGTTCCTACAATGAGCAGTTCTTC. This sequence encodes CASSSPSGRSSYNEQFF.

The rearrangement uses TRBV7-6 and TRBJ2-7; weak D call: TRBD1 (6 bases). Germline CDR1 SGHVS, CDR2 FNYEAQ. This CDR3 is built from 15 residues. V was cut by 2 bases and J by 2 bases, with 13 bases left in between. CDR3 sequence (DNA): TGTGCCAGCAGCTTAACAGTTGGGACAACCTACGAGCAGTACTTC. The encoded protein is CASSLTVGTTYEQYF.

V gene TRBV6-1 combines with J gene TRBJ1-1; TRBD1 matches 8 bases. The CDR3 extends over 15 amino acids. Germline lookup yields CDR1 MNHNS and CDR2 SASEGT. The V and J ends lost 1 base and 4 bases, in that order; junction bases with no gene match: 5. The CDR3, as DNA: TGTGCCAGCAGTGAAGGACAGGGGTGGGGCACTGAAGCTTTCTTT. Translation gives CASSEGQGWGTEAFF.

The V call is TRBV11-2, the J call TRBJ1-1, with D perhaps TRBD1 (5 bases). Germline V gene sequence: CDR1 SGHAT, CDR2 FQNNGV. Trimming took off 4 bases at V and 1 base at J, with 16 bases between the two ends. The CDR3 length is 16 residues. DNA for the CDR3: TGTGCCAGCAGCTACAATCCTGACAGTAAGAACACTGAAGCTTTCTTT. Translated, it gives CASSYNPDSKNTEAFF.

This rearrangement joins TRBV19 to TRBJ1-2; possible D gene TRBD1, 5 bases. Per germline, CDR1 LNHDA and CDR2 SQIVND (reference sequence). Trimming removed 5 bases from V and 4 bases from J, with 14 bases in between. The CDR3 consists of 14 residues. Here the CDR3 DNA reads TGTGCCAGTAGTGCCCAGGGTCGTAGCTATGGCTACACCTTC. It yields the protein CASSAQGRSYGYTF. The complete variable domain, with remaining parts taken from reference TRBV19 and TRBJ1-2, reads DGGITQSPKYLFRKEGQNVTLSCEQNLNHDAMYWYRQDPGQGLRLIYYSQIVNDFQKGDIAEGYSVSREKKESFPLTVTSAQKNPTAFYLCASSAQGRSYGYTFGSGTRLTVV.

The chain couples TRBV6-4 to TRBJ1-1, with 9 bases lining up with TRBD1. This CDR3 has 16 residues. Germline V CDR1 and CDR2: MRHNA, SNTAGT. Losses at the gene ends were 6 bases for V and 3 bases for J; bases not matched to a gene: 11. The CDR3 bases are TGTGCCAGCAGGGCACAGGGGGCGAGTATGGACACTGAAGCTTTCTTT. It translates to CASRAQGASMDTEAFF.

The chain employs TRBV2 and TRBJ2-2; TRBD1 matches at 7 bases. The germline V gene encodes CDR1 SNHLY and CDR2 FYNNEI. With V trimmed by 7 bases and J by 6 bases, 8 bases remained unmatched. The CDR3 loop spans 14 amino acids. The CDR3 loop is CASTYRGNAGELFF. The CDR3 coding sequence is TGTGCCAGCACATACAGGGGAAACGCCGGGGAGCTGTTTTTT.

V is TRBV6-1 and J is TRBJ2-7; D unclear. The germline CDR1 and CDR2 sequences are MNHNS and SASEGT. CDR3 length equals 13 residues. Between the trimmed V and J ends, which lost 5 bases and 4 bases, there was a span of 12 bases. The CDR3 reads CASSRSGSYEQYF. DNA of the CDR3: TGTGCCAGCAGTCGTTCCGGTAGTTACGAGCAGTACTTC.

The chain is built from TRBV11-2 and TRBJ2-7; TRBD2 matches 7 bases. The CDR3 runs 16 residues. V trimming: 6 bases; J trimming: 4 bases; junction bases outside the gene matches: 15. CDR1 and CDR2 (germline): SGHAT, FQNNGV. The CDR3 coding sequence is TGTGCCAGCAGTTCTCACTTACGCGGGAGACAGTACGAGCAGTACTTC. This translates into CASSSHLRGRQYEQYF.

This chain links TRBV30 with TRBJ1-3; D is undetermined. The CDR3 has 14 amino acids. V lost 5 bases and J lost 0, with 11 bases in between. In germline, CDR1 is GTSNPN, CDR2 SVGIG (reference sequence). The CDR3 loop reads CAWVRSRSGNTIYF. The DNA for the CDR3 is TGTGCCTGGGTCAGGTCCCGCTCTGGAAACACCATATATTTT.

The chain joins TRBV1 to TRBJ2-5; the table calls TRBD2, which could not be checked here. TRBV1 is marked as a pseudogene. This CDR3 region has 18 residues. CDR3 coding DNA: TGCACCAGCAGCCAAGATGGGCTAGCGGGAGGAGAAATGGAGACCCAGTACTTC. This codes for CTSSQDGLAGGEMETQYF.

This sequence joins TRBV27 and TRBJ2-4; 8 nucleotides agree with TRBD1. The junction had 6 bases not matched to a gene; V was cut back by 2 bases and J by 9 bases. Germline loops: CDR1 MNHEY, CDR2 SMNVEV (reference sequence). The CDR3 length is 14 residues. The CDR3 reads CASSLRQGSTIQYF. In DNA form, the CDR3 reads TGTGCCAGCAGTTTACGACAGGGGTCGACCATTCAGTACTTC.

The chain carries TRBV27 and TRBJ2-1, with TRBD2 matching over 8 bases. CDR1 is MNHEY and CDR2 is SMNVEV in the germline V gene (reference sequence). V trimming: 5 bases; J trimming: 3 bases; junction bases outside the gene matches: 6. This CDR3 contains 15 residues. This chain's CDR3 is CASSTAGGLYNEQFF. DNA for the CDR3: TGTGCCAGCAGTACCGCGGGGGGCCTCTACAATGAGCAGTTCTTC.

The genes are TRBV6-1 and TRBJ1-2; maybe TRBD1 (6 bases). The CDR3 sequence is 14 residues long. V lost 6 bases, J lost 5 bases, and 16 bases lay in between. The germline V gene encodes CDR1 MNHNS and CDR2 SASEGT. The CDR3 protein is CASRLTGLEYGYTF. CDR3 nucleotides: TGTGCCAGCAGGTTGACAGGATTGGAATATGGCTACACCTTC.

This rearrangement joins TRBV5-6 to TRBJ1-6, with 9 positions matching TRBD1. This CDR3 contains 19 residues. V was clipped by 2 bases and J by 0 bases; unmatched bases: 9. Germline V gene sequence: CDR1 SGHDT, CDR2 YYEEEE. In nucleotides, the CDR3 is TGTGCCAGCAGCTTATATCCCGGGACAGGGAGCTCCTATAATTCACCCCTCCACTTT. Protein: CASSLYPGTGSSYNSPLHF.

The chain employs TRBV2 and TRBJ1-1; TRBD1 is a possible D gene (5 bases). From germline, CDR1 is SNHLY and CDR2 FYNNEI. This CDR3 has 13 residues. Trimming cost V 9 bases and J 4 bases, with 15 bases left between them. In DNA, the CDR3 is TGTGCCAGATCCGGAGCAGGGATCACTGAAGCTTTCTTT. Translation: CARSGAGITEAFF.

The V call is TRBV5-6, the J call TRBJ2-3; TRBD2 matches at 13 bases. The V and J ends lost 3 bases and 6 bases, in that order; junction bases with no gene match: 4. The CDR3 is made up of 15 amino acids. In germline, CDR1 is SGHDT, CDR2 YYEEEE. This chain's CDR3 is CASSWGTSGVDTQYF. CDR3 nucleotides: TGTGCCAGCAGCTGGGGGACTAGCGGGGTCGATACGCAGTATTTT.

This sequence joins TRBV5-4 and TRBJ2-6; D is undetermined. Germline V gene sequence: CDR1 SGHNT, CDR2 YYREEE (reference sequence). CDR3 length: 15 amino acids. V was pared by 3 bases and J by 0 bases, with 7 bases between. CDR3 sequence reads: CASSSPVSGANVLTF. The CDR3 DNA sequence: TGTGCCAGCAGCTCCCCCGTCTCTGGGGCCAACGTCCTGACTTTC.

The chain carries TRBV10-3 and TRBJ2-5; 8 bases fit TRBD1. The CDR3 spans 15 residues. V shed 6 bases, J shed 5 bases, and the junction held 11 bases outside the gene matches. CDR1 is ENHRY, CDR2 SYGVKD, per germline. CDR3 DNA sequence: TGTGCCATCAGGCACCAGGGGGCTTTTGGTGAGACCCAGTACTTC. Its translation is CAIRHQGAFGETQYF.

This chain uses TRBV14 with TRBJ2-1, with TRBD2 matching 7 bases. Germline V lookup: CDR1 SGHDN, CDR2 FVKESK. This CDR3 region has 13 residues. V lost 2 bases and J lost 5; bases outside the gene matches: 0. CDR3 bases: TGTGCCAGCAGCCAACGGGGGGACAATGAGCAGTTCTTC. Amino acid sequence: CASSQRGDNEQFF.

The chain joins TRBV5-1 to TRBJ1-4; a possible D gene is TRBD1 (6 bases). Germline V gene sequence: CDR1 SGHRS, CDR2 YFSETQ. Deletions cut 0 bases from V and 8 bases from J, with 14 bases between. The CDR3 extends over 15 amino acids. The DNA of the CDR3 is TGCGCCAGCAGCTTGGTTGGCAGGGGAAGCGAAAAACTGTTTTTT. It specifies CASSLVGRGSEKLFF.

The V call is TRBV27, the J call TRBJ2-6, with TRBD2 matching over 10 bases. The CDR3 length is 15 residues. Germline V gene sequence: CDR1 MNHEY, CDR2 SMNVEV (reference sequence). V shed 7 bases, J shed 0 bases, and the junction held 0 bases outside the gene matches. CDR3 amino acids: CASTSGGSGANVLTF. CDR3 DNA: TGTGCCAGCACTAGCGGGGGCTCTGGGGCCAACGTCCTGACTTTC. Variable domain in full (rest from reference TRBV27 and TRBJ2-6): EAQVTQNPRYLITVTGKKLTVTCSQNMNHEYMSWYRQDPGLGLRQIYYSMNVEVTDKGDVPEGYKVSRKEKRNFPLILESPSPNQTSLYFCASTSGGSGANVLTFGAGSRLTVL.

The chain has TRBV7-2 and TRBJ2-7, with 7 positions matching TRBD2. The germline V gene has CDR1 SGHTA and CDR2 FQGNSA. CDR3 length: 16 residues. After removal of 5 bases from V and 1 base from J, the junction contained 11 bases not matched to a gene. CDR3 DNA sequence: TGTGCCAGCAGCCCGCCTGGCGGGGGTAGGTCCTACGAGCAGTACTTC. Amino acid sequence: CASSPPGGGRSYEQYF.

The chain links TRBV5-1 to TRBJ2-7; 8 bases align to TRBD1. Germline loops: CDR1 SGHRS, CDR2 YFSETQ. The J segment lost 6 bases and the V segment lost 3 bases, leaving 8 bases of the junction unmatched. The CDR3 totals 14 residues. CDR3 loop: CASSSLGQGCEQYF. In DNA, the CDR3 is TGCGCCAGCAGCTCCCTCGGACAGGGCTGCGAGCAGTACTTC.

The chain's CDR3 is CASRGWDRGHEQYF. CDR3 in DNA: TGTGCCAGCAGGGGGTGGGACAGGGGACACGAGCAGTACTTC. V is TRBV2 and J is TRBJ2-7, with 10 bases lining up with TRBD1. Trimming removed 6 bases from V and 5 bases from J; junction bases left unmatched: 7. Per the germline V gene, CDR1 is SNHLY and CDR2 is FYNNEI. The CDR3 extends over 14 amino acids.

About this clone: This same CDR3 is encoded by further DNA sequences in the sample. The CDR3, as DNA: TGTGCCAGCAGCTTCGACAGTTACACAGATACGCAGTATTTT. It codes for CASSFDSYTDTQYF. The V and J genes are TRBV7-9 and TRBJ2-3; a possible D gene is TRBD1 (5 bases). Germline V gene data show CDR1 as SEHNR and CDR2 as FQNEAQ (reference sequence). The CDR3 extends over 14 amino acids. V was cut by 3 bases and J by 2 bases, with 9 bases left in between. Together with reference TRBV7-9 and TRBJ2-3, the CDR3 gives the full variable domain: DTGVSQNPRHKITKRGQNVTFRCDPISEHNRLYWYRQTLGQGPEFLTYFQNEAQLEKSRLLSDRFSAERPKGSFSTLEIQRTEQGDSAMYLCASSFDSYTDTQYFGPGTRLTVL.

The CDR3 protein is CASSTGGGSDSEAFF. In nucleotides, the CDR3 is TGTGCCAGTAGTACCGGCGGGGGAAGTGACTCTGAAGCTTTCTTT. The genes are TRBV19 and TRBJ1-1, with D possibly TRBD1 on 5 matching bases. The CDR3 loop spans 15 amino acids. From germline, CDR1 is LNHDA and CDR2 SQIVND (reference sequence). Trimming left V 4 bases short and J 6 bases short, with 18 bases between.

The genes are TRBV5-1 and TRBJ2-7, with D maybe TRBD2 (6 bases). From germline, CDR1 is SGHRS and CDR2 YFSETQ. V lost 4 bases, J lost 4 bases, and 21 bases lay in between. The CDR3 sequence is 16 residues long. The CDR3 protein is CASSPGASAPGYEQYF. As DNA, the CDR3 is TGCGCCAGCAGCCCCGGTGCTAGCGCCCCCGGGTACGAGCAGTACTTC.

J is TRBJ2-2 and V is TRBV30; D gene unclear. Trimming pared 0 bases from V and 6 bases from J, leaving 5 bases between. Germline V lookup: CDR1 GTSNPN, CDR2 SVGIG (reference sequence). CDR3 length: 12 residues. CDR3 protein: CAWSVRAGELFF. CDR3 nucleotide sequence: TGTGCCTGGAGTGTACGAGCCGGGGAGCTGTTTTTT. Looking up the rest from reference TRBV30 and TRBJ2-2 gives the full variable domain: SQTIHQWPATLVQPVGSPLSLECTVEGTSNPNLYWYRQAAGRGLQLLFYSVGIGQISSEVPQNLSASRPQDRQFILSSKKLLLSDSGFYLCAWSVRAGELFFGEGSRLTVL.

This rearrangement joins TRBV18 to TRBJ1-4, with no clear D. There are 15 residues in the CDR3. V was cut by 6 bases and J by 5 bases, with 16 bases left in between. CDR1 and CDR2 (germline): KGHSH, LQKENI. The CDR3 spells CASSPPLAQNEKLFF. The CDR3, as DNA: TGTGCCAGCTCCCCTCCTCTGGCCCAGAATGAAAAACTGTTTTTT.